The 16 T cell receptor beta chains below all came from one sample that was sequenced in a study of patients and donors after allogeneic stem cell transplantation. TCRdb itself ran the RT-PCR reads through MiXCR, one entry per CDR3 protein. The sample has about 89,000 distinct CDR3 sequences; about 44% are singletons. Input material: blood, either unsorted or a sorted T cell fraction (not recorded which). These receptors were obtained from a human donor who was either an allogeneic HSCT recipient or a stem cell or donor lymphocyte infusion donor (not recorded which). It is not recorded whose cells these are; they may come from a transplant donor.

The J gene is TRBJ1-6, the V gene TRBV6-2 or TRBV6-3; D gene unclear. The CDR3 runs to 11 residues. V was pared by 6 bases and J by 13 bases, with 10 bases between. Germline lookup yields CDR1 MNHEY and CDR2 SVGEGT. The CDR3 nucleotides are TGTGCCAGCAGCAGTGGGAGGCCCCTCCACTTT. Its protein product is CASSSGRPLHF.

The rearrangement links TRBV14 to TRBJ1-2; D ambiguous. CDR3 size: 16 residues. The V and J ends lost 0 bases and 4 bases respectively, with 15 bases between them. Germline V gene sequence: CDR1 SGHDN, CDR2 FVKESK. The CDR3 nucleotides are TGTGCCAGCAGCCAAGAATTCACCACAGCCCTCTATGGCTACACCTTC. It codes for CASSQEFTTALYGYTF.

The chain recombines TRBV28 with TRBJ1-2; 7 bases agree with TRBD1. Germline V gives CDR1 MDHEN, CDR2 SYDVKM. CDR3 length: 14 amino acids. The V segment lost 3 bases and the J segment 6 bases; nucleotides outside the gene matches: 7. CDR3 loop: CASSLGQIFDGYTF. In nucleotides, the CDR3 is TGTGCCAGCAGTTTGGGACAGATTTTCGATGGCTACACCTTC.

This clonotype was recorded a few times. V is TRBV3-1 and J is TRBJ1-5, with unresolved D. CDR1 is LGHDT, CDR2 YNNKEL, per germline (reference sequence). V dropped 5 bases and J dropped 6 bases, with 8 bases sitting between them. The CDR3 length is 12 residues. DNA for the CDR3: TGTGCCAGCAGCGCGGGGAGTCAGCCCCAGCATTTT. Its protein is CASSAGSQPQHF.

This clonotype was counted between two and nine times. The chain couples TRBV7-8 to TRBJ1-6, with D hard to call. V was pared by 4 bases and J by 0 bases, with 7 bases between. Germline V gene sequence: CDR1 SGHVS, CDR2 FQNEAQ. The CDR3 runs 15 residues. The DNA for the CDR3 is TGTGCCAGCAGCTCCCTGAGCTCCTATAATTCACCCCTCCACTTT. Translating it yields CASSSLSSYNSPLHF.

The V call is TRBV12-3 or TRBV12-4, the J call TRBJ1-3; unclear D gene. The CDR3 covers 12 residues. V was clipped by 1 base and J by 6 bases, with 4 bases between them. The CDR3, as DNA: TGTGCCAGCAGTTTAGGGGAAAACACCATATATTTT. Translated: CASSLGENTIYF.

J is TRBJ2-1 and V is TRBV11-1; the D gene is possibly TRBD1 (6 bases). V was clipped by 2 bases and J by 0 bases, with 8 bases between them. There are 15 residues in the CDR3. The germline gives CDR1 SGHAT, CDR2 FQDESV (reference sequence). DNA for the CDR3: TGTGCCAGCAGCTTAAGACAGGACTCCTACAATGAGCAGTTCTTC. It specifies CASSLRQDSYNEQFF.

CDR3 in DNA: TGTGCCAGCAGTTACTCAGGGGGTCCCGGCAACTATGGCTACACCTTC. Protein sequence: CASSYSGGPGNYGYTF. The chain recombines TRBV6-6 with TRBJ1-2, with a tentative D call TRBD1 (6 bases). V was shortened by 0 bases and J by 2 bases, with 13 bases between the two germline ends. The CDR3 spans 16 residues. Germline V CDR1 and CDR2: MNHNY, SVGAGI (reference sequence).

The CDR3 sequence is CATSRDWRTSNEKLFF. For the CDR3, the DNA is TGTGCCACCAGCAGAGATTGGAGGACATCTAATGAAAAACTGTTTTTT. J is TRBJ1-4 and V is TRBV15; maybe TRBD1 (5 bases). The CDR3 spans 16 residues. V dropped 0 bases and J dropped 3 bases, with 11 bases sitting between them. Germline values: CDR1 LNHNV, CDR2 YYDKDF (reference sequence).

J is TRBJ2-1 and V is TRBV12-3 or TRBV12-4; D not resolved. The CDR3 is 12 amino acids. V gave up 6 bases and J gave up 6 bases, with 9 bases separating them. The CDR3 spells CASRRPGNEQFF. The CDR3 region has the DNA TGTGCCAGCAGACGACCGGGCAATGAGCAGTTCTTC.

The rearrangement joins TRBV7-9 to TRBJ1-2; 7 bases are a match to TRBD1. V shed 0 bases, J shed 0 bases, and the junction held 13 bases outside the gene matches. CDR1 is SEHNR, CDR2 FQNEAQ, per germline (reference sequence). The CDR3 runs 19 residues. The chain's CDR3 is CASSLAFPDRFKANYGYTF. The CDR3 DNA reads TGTGCCAGCAGCTTAGCCTTTCCGGACAGGTTTAAGGCTAACTATGGCTACACCTTC. The whole variable domain, filled in from reference TRBV7-9 and TRBJ1-2, reads DTGVSQNPRHKITKRGQNVTFRCDPISEHNRLYWYRQTLGQGPEFLTYFQNEAQLEKSRLLSDRFSAERPKGSFSTLEIQRTEQGDSAMYLCASSLAFPDRFKANYGYTFGSGTRLTVV.

This clonotype has more than one count but fewer than ten. The rearrangement joins TRBV10-2 to TRBJ1-5; the D gene is possibly TRBD1 (5 bases). V was clipped by 7 bases and J by 9 bases, with 16 bases between them. This CDR3 is built from 13 residues. Germline V gives CDR1 WSHSY, CDR2 SAAADI. In DNA, the CDR3 is TGCGCCAGCAAGGGGTCAGTCTTTCTGCCCCAGCATTTT. It specifies CASKGSVFLPQHF.

The CDR3: CASSLAPGKGSPLHF. CDR3 in DNA: TGTGCCAGCAGCTTAGCACCGGGGAAGGGTTCACCCCTCCACTTT. This rearrangement joins TRBV7-9 to TRBJ1-6; D is undetermined. Germline V lookup: CDR1 SEHNR, CDR2 FQNEAQ (reference sequence). The length of the CDR3 is 15 residues. The V gene lost 0 bases and the J gene lost 9 bases, with 12 bases spanning the gap.

This chain uses TRBV25-1 with TRBJ2-1; TRBD2 matches 10 bases. CDR3 size: 15 residues. Per germline, CDR1 MGHDK and CDR2 SYGVNS. With V trimmed by 7 bases and J by 4 bases, 7 bases remained unmatched. DNA for the CDR3: TGTGCCAGCACCAAACGACTAGCGGGTTACAATGAGCAGTTCTTC. This codes for CASTKRLAGYNEQFF.

This clonotype appeared a few times. This CDR3 is CASSIGGSPLHF. The CDR3 bases are TGTGCCAGTAGTATAGGGGGTTCACCCCTCCACTTT. The chain has TRBV19 and TRBJ1-6; D is undetermined. This CDR3 spans 12 amino acids. Germline lookup yields CDR1 LNHDA and CDR2 SQIVND (reference sequence). V was cut by 1 base and J by 9 bases, with 4 bases left in between.

The chain is built from TRBV20-1 and TRBJ1-1, with D possibly matching TRBD1 (5 bases). Trimming took 0 bases from V and 5 from J, leaving 10 bases between them. Germline CDR1 DFQATT, CDR2 SNEGSKA (reference sequence). The CDR3 totals 13 residues. The DNA for the CDR3 is TGCAGTGCTAGAGAAACAGGTGGTACTGAAGCTTTCTTT. Its translation: CSARETGGTEAFF.